This T cell receptor (beta chain) was retrieved from a study of CD8+CD57+ T cells in acquired aplastic anemia. Whole-study context: The sorted CD4+ and CD8+ cells yielded an average around 3.4 ug of DNA. Study-level findings and limits: Significance was not reached for CD8+ Simpson's diversity between patients and controls. Found in both controls and patients were almost 30 CD8+ CDR3 sequences.

Genomic DNA, serving as template, underwent TCR beta VDJ and CDR3 profiling. Each CDR3 protein is one row after TCRdb ran MiXCR on the reads. Of 120,000 or so distinct CDR3 sequences detected, almost 40% appear once; the ten largest clones hold about 2.6%. This clonotype was recorded many times. The antigen is unknown. Flow cytometry had shown expanded CD8+CD57+ cells in the patients chosen for sequencing. The germline V gene has CDR1 GTSNPN and CDR2 SVGIG (reference sequence). V was trimmed by 1 base and J by 8 bases, leaving 8 bases between them. The CDR3 has 11 residues. The TCR comes from a human donor with aplastic anemia. The sequenced sample consisted of sorted CD4+, CD8+, or CD8+CD57+ T cells (not recorded which) from PBMCs. V usage is TRBV30 and J usage is TRBJ1-2, with D possibly matching TRBD1 (5 bases). The CDR3 loop is CAWSGGGGYTF. The CDR3 bases are TGTGCCTGGAGTGGGGGCGGCGGCTACACCTTC.